These T cell receptor beta chains were read from a single sample in a study of CD4 and CD8 cells across lung adenocarcinoma regions. Each CDR3 protein is one row after TCRdb ran MiXCR on the PCR reads. The data hold about 25,000 distinct CDR3 sequences, with approximately 53% observed a single time. The sequencing sample was made of CD8+ T cells from the center of a lung tumor. These receptors came from a male donor with lung adenocarcinoma. The CD4 and CD8 labels of this study may be unreliable. CDR3s include the opening cysteine and the closing phenylalanine or tryptophan. The D gene is left open where the match is weak. The listing skips clone size in some rows; elsewhere it reads once, few, many or a size class.

TRBJ2-2	TRBV6-5	-	many	TGTGCCAGCAGACTCGGGTTCACCGGGGAGCTGTTTTTT	CASRLGFTGELFF
TRBJ2-3	TRBV10-2	-	-	TGCGCCAGCAGTTCCGGTCCCCCCACAGATACGCAGTATTTT	CASSSGPPTDTQYF
TRBJ2-5	TRBV14	-	-	TGTGCCAGCAGCCAAGCCGGTCCCTACCACCGTGGGGAGACCCAGTACTTC	CASSQAGPYHRGETQYF
TRBJ2-3	TRBV24-1	TRBD1	many	TGTGCCACCAGTGTTGCCGGGACAGGGGGTTTCGATACGCAGTATTTT	CATSVAGTGGFDTQYF
TRBJ2-5	TRBV12-3/TRBV12-4	-	-	TGTGCCAGCAGTTTGCCCGGGCACGAGACCCAGTACTTC	CASSLPGHETQYF
TRBJ2-1	TRBV27	-	few	TGTGCCAGCAGTTTGGGTGGAGGGCGGGGCGAGCAGTTCTTC	CASSLGGGRGEQFF
TRBJ1-2	TRBV6-1	TRBD1	few	TGTGCCAGCAGGGTTAAACTGACAGGGTTATATGGCTACACCTTC	CASRVKLTGLYGYTF
TRBJ2-2	TRBV6-1	-	-	TGTGCCAGCAGGCTGGGAACCGGGGAGCTGTTTTTT	CASRLGTGELFF
TRBJ2-1	TRBV3-1	TRBD2	few	TGTGCCAGCAGCCAAGGGGGACTAGCACAAAGCTCCTACAATGAGCAGTTCTTC	CASSQGGLAQSSYNEQFF
TRBJ2-5	TRBV29-1	-	-	TGCAGCGGGTCCGCTGCGTCTGGAGAGACCCAGTACTTC	CSGSAASGETQYF
TRBJ1-5	TRBV4-1	-	many	TGCGCCAGCAGCCAAGATTCCTCCCTTGATCAGCCCCAGCATTTT	CASSQDSSLDQPQHF
TRBJ1-1	TRBV7-6	TRBD1	-	TGTGCCAGCAGCTTAGCGCTCACCGGGACAGAGGCTGAAGCTTTCTTT	CASSLALTGTEAEAFF
TRBJ2-1	TRBV6-1	TRBD1	many	TGTGCCAGCAGGGCCGTTTCAGGGGGCTCCTACAATGAGCAGTTCTTC	CASRAVSGGSYNEQFF
TRBJ2-2	TRBV12-3/TRBV12-4	-	many	TGTGCCAGCAGTTTGTTCCGCACCGGGGAGCTGTTTTTT	CASSLFRTGELFF
TRBJ2-3	TRBV6-1	-	-	TGTGCCAGCCAGGGCCTCCACGCTGTGAATACAGGTACGCAGTATTTT	CASQGLHAVNTGTQYF
TRBJ2-5	TRBV9	-	few	TGTGCCAGCAGCGTCCAGGGGAACCGTCAAGAGACCCAGTACTTC	CASSVQGNRQETQYF
TRBJ2-5	TRBV15	TRBD1	few	TGTGCCAGCCAAGGGGGCCCCGCGGAGACCCAGTACTTC	CASQGGPAETQYF
TRBJ2-3	TRBV6-1	-	-	TGTGCCTGCAGGGAAGCCGGGGCAGGGGTTGGGGATACGCAGTACTTT	CACREAGAGVGDTQYF
TRBJ2-3	TRBV27	-	many	TGTGCCAGCAATCTAGCAGGCACAGATACGCAGTATTTT	CASNLAGTDTQYF
TRBJ2-1	TRBV5-1	-	-	TGCGCCAGCAGCGAAAGTGCCGGGGGCTCCTACAATGAGCAGTTCTTC	CASSESAGGSYNEQFF
TRBJ2-1	TRBV10-3	-	-	TGTGCCAGCAGTGAGTCACCGGAACATGAGCAGTTCTTC	CASSESPEHEQFF
TRBJ2-5	TRBV7-2	TRBD1	-	TGTGCCAGCAGCGCCGGGGACAGGGGAATCGGTTATGAGCAGTACTTC	CASSAGDRGIGYEQYF
TRBJ2-4	TRBV27	TRBD2	-	TGTGCCAGCAGGGTGAGCGGGGGCCTAGCCAAAGAGACTCAGTACTTC	CASRVSGGLAKETQYF
TRBJ2-7	TRBV7-2	-	many	TGTGCCAGCAGCTTTTCGGACGGGAGCATCTACGAGCAGTACTTC	CASSFSDGSIYEQYF
TRBJ2-7	TRBV7-2	-	few	TGTGCCAGCAGCTTAGGAGGAGGGGGGTACAGGAGCTCCTACGAGCAGTACTTC	CASSLGGGGYRSSYEQYF
TRBJ2-3	TRBV6-1	TRBD2	once	TGTGCCTGCGGGGGAGCCGGGGCACGGGACGGGGATACGCAGTATTTT	CACGGAGARDGDTQYF
TRBJ1-1	TRBV6-5	TRBD1	many	TGTGCCAGTAGACCGGGACAGGGGAAAAGTATGAACACTGAAGCTTTCTTT	CASRPGQGKSMNTEAFF
TRBJ2-4	TRBV6-1	-	-	TGTGCCAGCATGGGGCGGGAAGCCAAAAATACTCAGTACTTC	CASMGREAKNTQYF
TRBJ2-5	TRBV6-1	-	few	TGTGCCAGCAGTGACAGTCACTTCGAGACCCAGTACTTC	CASSDSHFETQYF
TRBJ1-6	TRBV6-1	-	-	TGTGCCAGCACCTTACAATATAATTCACCCCTCCACTTT	CASTLQYNSPLHF
TRBJ2-4	TRBV27	-	-	TGTGCCAGCGGGGTGAGGGGGGGGAGAGACCAAGAGATTCAGTACTTC	CASGVRGGRDQEIQYF
TRBJ2-1	TRBV6-1	TRBD2	-	TGTGCCAGCACGGGACTAGCGGGGATGACACACAATGAGCAGTTCTTC	CASTGLAGMTHNEQFF
TRBJ1-1	TRBV6-5	TRBD1	few	TGTGCCAGCAGTTATGCGGGACAGGGAGGCCTTGAAGCTTTCTTT	CASSYAGQGGLEAFF
TRBJ2-4	TRBV7-3	-	-	TGTGCCAGCAGCTCGGGGCTGCGGGCCATAAATATTCAGTACTTC	CASSSGLRAINIQYF
TRBJ2-3	TRBV6-1	-	-	TGTGCCGGCTCGGGGCTGTTAGCCAAAAATACGCAGTATTTT	CAGSGLLAKNTQYF
TRBJ2-4	TRBV6-1	-	-	TGTGCCAGCAGTGCGGGGCCTAGCGCCAAAGATACTCAGTATTTC	CASSAGPSAKDTQYF
TRBJ2-1	TRBV27	-	-	TGTGCCAGCAGTTTACAGGGTTCGGGCAGATACAATGAGCAGTTCTTC	CASSLQGSGRYNEQFF
TRBJ2-3	TRBV10-1	TRBD1	-	TGCGCCAGCGGGGAGAGGGGGCGGGCCGCAAATACGCAGTATTTC	CASGERGRAANTQYF
TRBJ2-7	TRBV6-1	-	many	TGTGCCAGCAGTGAAAGCAGACCGTACGAGCAGTACTTC	CASSESRPYEQYF
TRBJ2-3	TRBV6-5	-	many	TGTGCCAGCAGTAACTGGGCGGATACGCAGTATTTT	CASSNWADTQYF
TRBJ2-7	TRBV6-5	-	many	TGTGCCAGCAGTTACGGCGGGCCACCCTACGAGCAGTACTTC	CASSYGGPPYEQYF
TRBJ2-2	TRBV6-1	-	once	TGTGCCAGCAGTACAATCGAGGGTCCGCTGTTTTTT	CASSTIEGPLFF
TRBJ2-4	TRBV10-3	-	-	TGTGGGCTGGGAGCCAAAGATACGCAGTACTTC	CGLGAKDTQYF
TRBJ2-5	TRBV4-2	-	few	TGTGCCAGCAGCCATGCAGGTCAAGAGACCCAGTACTTC	CASSHAGQETQYF